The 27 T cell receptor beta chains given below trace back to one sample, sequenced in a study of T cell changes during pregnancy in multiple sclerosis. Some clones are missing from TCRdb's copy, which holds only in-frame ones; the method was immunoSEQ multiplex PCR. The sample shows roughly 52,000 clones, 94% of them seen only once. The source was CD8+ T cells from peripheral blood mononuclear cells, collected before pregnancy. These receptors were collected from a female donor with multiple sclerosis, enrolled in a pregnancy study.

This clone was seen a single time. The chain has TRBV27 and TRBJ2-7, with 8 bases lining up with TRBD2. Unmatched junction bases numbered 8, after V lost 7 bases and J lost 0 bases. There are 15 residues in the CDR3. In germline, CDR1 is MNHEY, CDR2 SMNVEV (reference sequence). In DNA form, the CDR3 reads TGTGCCAGCACCCCCGGGACTAGAGGCTCCTACGAGCAGTACTTC. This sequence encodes CASTPGTRGSYEQYF.

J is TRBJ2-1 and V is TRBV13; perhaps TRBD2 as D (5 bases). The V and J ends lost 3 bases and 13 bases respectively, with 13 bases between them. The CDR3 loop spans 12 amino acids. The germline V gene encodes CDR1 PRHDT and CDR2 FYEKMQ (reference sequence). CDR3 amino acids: CASSFSGKGQFF. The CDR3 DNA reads TGTGCCAGCAGCTTTTCCGGGAAAGGACAGTTCTTC.

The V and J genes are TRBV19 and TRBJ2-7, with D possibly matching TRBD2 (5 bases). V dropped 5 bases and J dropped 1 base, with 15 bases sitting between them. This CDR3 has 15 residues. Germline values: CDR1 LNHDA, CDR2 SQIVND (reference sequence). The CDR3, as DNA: TGTGCCAGTAGTGCCTTTGAGGGAAGTTCCTACGAGCAGTACTTC. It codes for CASSAFEGSSYEQYF.

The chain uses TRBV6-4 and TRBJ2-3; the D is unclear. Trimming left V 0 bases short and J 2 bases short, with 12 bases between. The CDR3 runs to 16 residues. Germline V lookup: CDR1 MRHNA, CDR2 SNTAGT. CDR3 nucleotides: TGTGCCAGCAGTGACTCGATTGCAGGTGACACAGATACGCAGTATTTT. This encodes CASSDSIAGDTDTQYF.

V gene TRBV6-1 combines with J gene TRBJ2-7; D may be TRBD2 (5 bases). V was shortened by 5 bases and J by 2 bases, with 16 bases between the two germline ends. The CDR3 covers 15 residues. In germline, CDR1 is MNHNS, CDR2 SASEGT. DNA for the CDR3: TGTGCCAGCAGTCCCCGGGGAACAGTTACCTACGAGCAGTACTTC. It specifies CASSPRGTVTYEQYF.

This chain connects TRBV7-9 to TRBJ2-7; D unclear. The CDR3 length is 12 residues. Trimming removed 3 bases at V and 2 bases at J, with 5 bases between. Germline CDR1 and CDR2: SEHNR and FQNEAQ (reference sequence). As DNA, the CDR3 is TGTGCCAGCAGCTTGGGCACCTACGAGCAGTACTTC. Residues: CASSLGTYEQYF.

The CDR3 spells CASSPWTMWTGELFF. CDR3 DNA: TGTGCCAGCAGTCCCTGGACTATGTGGACCGGGGAGCTGTTTTTT. The chain joins TRBV27 to TRBJ2-2, with D possibly TRBD2 on 6 matching bases. Germline lookup yields CDR1 MNHEY and CDR2 SMNVEV (reference sequence). This CDR3 is built from 15 residues. The V and J ends lost 5 bases and 5 bases respectively, with 15 bases between them.

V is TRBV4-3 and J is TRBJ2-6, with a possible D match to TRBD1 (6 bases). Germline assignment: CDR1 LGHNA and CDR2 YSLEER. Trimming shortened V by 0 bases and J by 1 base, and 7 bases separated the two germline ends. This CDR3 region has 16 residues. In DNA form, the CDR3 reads TGCGCCAGCAGCCAAGAAGGGACATCTGGGGCCAACGTCCTGACTTTC. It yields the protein CASSQEGTSGANVLTF.

The CDR3 DNA reads TGTGCCAGCAGCTTATGGGGGCTAGCGGGAGGGCGCTCCTACAATGAGCAGTTCTTC. It specifies CASSLWGLAGGRSYNEQFF. This chain connects TRBV13 to TRBJ2-1; 12 positions agree with TRBD2. The CDR3 covers 19 residues. The ends lost 2 bases at V and 0 bases at J; junction bases unmatched: 8. CDR1 is PRHDT, CDR2 FYEKMQ, per germline (reference sequence).

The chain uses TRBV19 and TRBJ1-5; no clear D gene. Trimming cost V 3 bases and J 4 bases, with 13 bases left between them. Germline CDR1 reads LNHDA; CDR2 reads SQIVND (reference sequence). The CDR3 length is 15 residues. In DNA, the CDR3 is TGTGCCAGTAGTATGTCTGATTTTCTAAATCAGCCCCAGCATTTT. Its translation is CASSMSDFLNQPQHF.

CDR3 DNA: TGTGCCAGCAGTTTAAGAGACAGGAATTACTCTGGGGCCAACGTCCTGACTTTC. Translating gives CASSLRDRNYSGANVLTF. The chain is built from TRBV27 and TRBJ2-6, with D perhaps TRBD1 (6 bases). Trimming took off 2 bases at V and 0 bases at J, with 14 bases between the two ends. Germline loops: CDR1 MNHEY, CDR2 SMNVEV (reference sequence). The CDR3 contains 18 residues. Combining the CDR3 with reference TRBV27 and TRBJ2-6 gives the whole variable domain EAQVTQNPRYLITVTGKKLTVTCSQNMNHEYMSWYRQDPGLGLRQIYYSMNVEVTDKGDVPEGYKVSRKEKRNFPLILESPSPNQTSLYFCASSLRDRNYSGANVLTFGAGSRLTVL.

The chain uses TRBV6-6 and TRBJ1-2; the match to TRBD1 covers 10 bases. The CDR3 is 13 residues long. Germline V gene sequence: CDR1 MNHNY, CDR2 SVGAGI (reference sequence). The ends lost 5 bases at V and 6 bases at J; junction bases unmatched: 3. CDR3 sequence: CASSTGQGDGYTF. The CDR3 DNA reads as TGTGCCAGCAGTACCGGACAGGGGGATGGCTACACCTTC.

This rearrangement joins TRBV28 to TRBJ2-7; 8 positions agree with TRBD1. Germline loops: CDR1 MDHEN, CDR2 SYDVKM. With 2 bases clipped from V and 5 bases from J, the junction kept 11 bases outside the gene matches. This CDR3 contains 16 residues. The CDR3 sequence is CASSLPHGQGRNEQYF. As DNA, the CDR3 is TGTGCCAGCAGTTTACCCCATGGACAGGGTAGGAACGAGCAGTACTTC.

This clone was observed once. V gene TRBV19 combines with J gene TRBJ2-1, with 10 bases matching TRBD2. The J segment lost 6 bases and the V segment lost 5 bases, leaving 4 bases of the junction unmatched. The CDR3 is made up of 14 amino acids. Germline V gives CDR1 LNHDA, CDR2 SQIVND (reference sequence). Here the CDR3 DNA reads TGTGCCAGTAGTTGGACTAGCGGAGCCAATGAGCAGTTCTTC. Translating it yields CASSWTSGANEQFF.

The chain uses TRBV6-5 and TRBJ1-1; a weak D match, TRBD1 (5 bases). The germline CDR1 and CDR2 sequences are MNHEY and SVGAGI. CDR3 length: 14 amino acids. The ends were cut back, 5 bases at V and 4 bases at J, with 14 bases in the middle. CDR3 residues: CASSATGLVTEAFF. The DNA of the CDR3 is TGTGCCAGCAGTGCAACAGGTTTAGTCACTGAAGCTTTCTTT.

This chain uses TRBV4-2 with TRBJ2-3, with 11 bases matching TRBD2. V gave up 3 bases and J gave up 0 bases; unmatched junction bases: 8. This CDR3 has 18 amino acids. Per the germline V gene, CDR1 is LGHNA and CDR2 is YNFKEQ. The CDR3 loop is CASSHPLAGGLSTDTQYF. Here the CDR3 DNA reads TGTGCCAGCAGCCATCCCCTAGCGGGAGGCCTAAGCACAGATACGCAGTATTTT.

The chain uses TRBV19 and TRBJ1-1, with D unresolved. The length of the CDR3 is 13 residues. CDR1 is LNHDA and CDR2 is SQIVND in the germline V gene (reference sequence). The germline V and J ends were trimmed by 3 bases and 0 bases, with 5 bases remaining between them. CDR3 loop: CASSMAVNTEAFF. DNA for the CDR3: TGTGCCAGTAGTATGGCCGTGAACACTGAAGCTTTCTTT.

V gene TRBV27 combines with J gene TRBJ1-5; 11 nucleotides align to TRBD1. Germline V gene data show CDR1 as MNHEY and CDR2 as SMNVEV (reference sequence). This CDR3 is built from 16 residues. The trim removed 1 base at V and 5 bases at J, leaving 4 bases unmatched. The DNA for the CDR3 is TGTGCCAGCAGTTTATTATGGGACAGGGGGGATCAGCCCCAGCATTTT. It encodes CASSLLWDRGDQPQHF.

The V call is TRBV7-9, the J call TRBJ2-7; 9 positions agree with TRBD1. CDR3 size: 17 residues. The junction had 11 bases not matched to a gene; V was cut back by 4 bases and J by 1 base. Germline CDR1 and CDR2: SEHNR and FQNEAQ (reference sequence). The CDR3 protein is CASSSTRRGQGSYEQYF. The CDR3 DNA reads TGTGCCAGCAGCTCTACTCGGCGGGGACAGGGATCCTACGAGCAGTACTTC.

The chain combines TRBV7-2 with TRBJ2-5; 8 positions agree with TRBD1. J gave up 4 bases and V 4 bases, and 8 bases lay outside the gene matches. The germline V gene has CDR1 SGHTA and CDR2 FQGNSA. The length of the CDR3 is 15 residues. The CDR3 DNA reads TGTGCCAGCAGCTCATGGGACAGGTTACGAGAGACCCAGTACTTC. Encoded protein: CASSSWDRLRETQYF.

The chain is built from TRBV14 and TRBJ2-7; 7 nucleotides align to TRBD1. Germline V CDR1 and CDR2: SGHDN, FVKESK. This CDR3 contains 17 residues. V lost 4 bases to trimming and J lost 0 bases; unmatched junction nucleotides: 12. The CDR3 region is CASSPLLGQLHSYEQYF. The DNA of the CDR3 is TGTGCCAGCAGCCCCTTACTGGGACAGCTTCACTCCTACGAGCAGTACTTC.

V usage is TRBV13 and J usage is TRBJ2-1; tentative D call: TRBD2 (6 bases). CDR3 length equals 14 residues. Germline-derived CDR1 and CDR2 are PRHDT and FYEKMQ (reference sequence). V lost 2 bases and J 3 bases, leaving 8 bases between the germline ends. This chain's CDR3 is CASSLRLGYNEQFF. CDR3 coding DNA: TGTGCCAGCAGCTTACGACTAGGCTACAATGAGCAGTTCTTC.

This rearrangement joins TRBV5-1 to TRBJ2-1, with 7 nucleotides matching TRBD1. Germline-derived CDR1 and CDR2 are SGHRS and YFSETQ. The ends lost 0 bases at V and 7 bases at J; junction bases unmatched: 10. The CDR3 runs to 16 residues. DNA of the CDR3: TGCGCCAGCAGCTTGGCCTTAGGGGGCGGATTGAATGAGCAGTTCTTC. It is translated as CASSLALGGGLNEQFF.

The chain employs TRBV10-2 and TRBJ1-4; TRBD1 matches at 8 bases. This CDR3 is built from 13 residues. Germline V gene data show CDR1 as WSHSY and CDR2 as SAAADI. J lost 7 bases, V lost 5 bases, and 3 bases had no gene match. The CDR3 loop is CASSYDRGEKLFF. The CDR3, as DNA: TGCGCCAGCAGTTATGACAGGGGTGAAAAACTGTTTTTT.

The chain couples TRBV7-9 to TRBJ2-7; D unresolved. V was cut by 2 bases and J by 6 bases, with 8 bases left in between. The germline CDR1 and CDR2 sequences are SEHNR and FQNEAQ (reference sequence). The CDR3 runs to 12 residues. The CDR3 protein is CASSLSRPEQYF. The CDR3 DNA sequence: TGTGCCAGCAGCTTATCTCGTCCCGAGCAGTACTTC.

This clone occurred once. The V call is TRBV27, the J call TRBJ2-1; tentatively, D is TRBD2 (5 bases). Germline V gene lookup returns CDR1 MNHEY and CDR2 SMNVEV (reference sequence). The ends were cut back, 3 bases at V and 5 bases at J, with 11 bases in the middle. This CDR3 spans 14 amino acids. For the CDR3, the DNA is TGTGCCAGCAGTTTCTCTAGCCCAAACAATGAGCAGTTCTTC. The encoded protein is CASSFSSPNNEQFF.

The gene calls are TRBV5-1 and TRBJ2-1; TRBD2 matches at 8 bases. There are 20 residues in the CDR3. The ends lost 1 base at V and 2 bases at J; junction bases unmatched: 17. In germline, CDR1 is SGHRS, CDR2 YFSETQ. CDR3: CASSLRPSGRALTTYNEQFF. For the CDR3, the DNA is TGCGCCAGCAGCTTGAGGCCGTCCGGGAGGGCCCTCACGACCTACAATGAGCAGTTCTTC.